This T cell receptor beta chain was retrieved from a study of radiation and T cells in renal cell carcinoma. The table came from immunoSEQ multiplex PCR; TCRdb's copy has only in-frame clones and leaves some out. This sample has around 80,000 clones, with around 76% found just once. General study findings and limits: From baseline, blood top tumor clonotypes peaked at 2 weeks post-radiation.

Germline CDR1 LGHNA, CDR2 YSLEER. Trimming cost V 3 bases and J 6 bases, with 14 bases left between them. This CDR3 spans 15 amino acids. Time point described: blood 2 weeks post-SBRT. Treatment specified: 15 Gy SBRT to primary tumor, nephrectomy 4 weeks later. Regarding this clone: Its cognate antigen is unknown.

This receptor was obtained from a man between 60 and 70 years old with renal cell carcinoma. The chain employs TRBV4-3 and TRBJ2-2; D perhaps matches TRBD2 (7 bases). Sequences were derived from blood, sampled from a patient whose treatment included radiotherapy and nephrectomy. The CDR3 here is CASSQVLGGAGELFF. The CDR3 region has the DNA TGCGCCAGCAGCCAGGTTCTAGGGGGGGCCGGGGAGCTGTTTTTT.